This entry lists 13 T cell receptor beta chains sequenced from one sample in a study of metastatic and nonmetastatic thyroid tumors (TCRdb year 2020). Library construction relied on PCR. Reads for this sample came from an Illumina HiSeq 4000. The public reads were reanalyzed by TCRdb: fastp trimming at Q25, MiXCR alignment, in-frame beta chains only. This sample lists some 35,000 clones; about 26% were detected once. About a tenth of the sample is in the top ten clones. None of the patients had been given any treatment before thyroid surgery. Sequencing input: blood. All receptors derive from a male donor with papillary thyroid cancer or a benign thyroid nodule (not recorded which). Some clones in this sample may be carry-over from other donors' samples.

This clone was detected ten times or more. V gene TRBV5-1 combines with J gene TRBJ2-3; D ambiguous. Germline CDR1 SGHRS, CDR2 YFSETQ. Trimming pared 1 base from V and 2 bases from J, leaving 11 bases between. The CDR3 totals 15 residues. The CDR3 loop is CASSLPLGPTDTQYF. The CDR3 DNA follows: TGCGCCAGCAGCTTGCCCCTAGGACCCACAGATACGCAGTATTTT.

This clone is termed medium-sized (0.01 to 0.1%). The rearrangement links TRBV13 to TRBJ2-7, with D perhaps matching TRBD2 (6 bases). V dropped 0 bases and J dropped 5 bases, with 8 bases sitting between them. This CDR3 has 13 amino acids. CDR1 is PRHDT, CDR2 FYEKMQ, per germline (reference sequence). The CDR3 DNA sequence: TGTGCCAGCAGCTTAGGGACGGGAGACGAGCAGTACTTC. Its translation: CASSLGTGDEQYF.

A few counts support this clone. This chain joins TRBV6-1 and TRBJ1-2; the D gene is possibly TRBD1 (6 bases). The CDR3 consists of 15 residues. Trimming cost V 6 bases and J 4 bases, with 18 bases left between them. Germline CDR1 and CDR2: MNHNS and SASEGT. Here the CDR3 reads CASRIQGFGAYGYTF. The CDR3, as DNA: TGTGCCAGCAGGATACAGGGTTTCGGGGCCTATGGCTACACCTTC.

Only a few counts were recorded for this clone. The chain joins TRBV20-1 to TRBJ2-7, with D perhaps TRBD2 (6 bases). This CDR3 contains 13 residues. Deletions cut 4 bases from V and 5 bases from J, with 15 bases between. Per germline, CDR1 DFQATT and CDR2 SNEGSKA (reference sequence). CDR3 amino acids: CSAKTSADNEQYF. For the CDR3, the DNA is TGCAGTGCTAAGACTAGTGCAGACAACGAGCAGTACTTC.

The chain employs TRBV3-1 and TRBJ2-3; TRBD2 aligns across 7 bases. The CDR3 sequence is 17 residues long. V shed 0 bases, J shed 2 bases, and the junction held 8 bases outside the gene matches. Germline-derived CDR1 and CDR2 are LGHDT and YNNKEL (reference sequence). The CDR3 loop is CASSQDFRRGYTDTQYF. The DNA for the CDR3 is TGTGCCAGCAGCCAAGATTTCCGGCGGGGGTACACAGATACGCAGTATTTT.

There are a few counts of this clone. One junction end disagrees with the germline gene, perhaps due to a read error. The gene calls are TRBV6-2 or TRBV6-3 and TRBJ2-5, with 11 bases lining up with TRBD2. The CDR3 runs 15 residues. Germline CDR1 and CDR2: MNHEY and SVGEGT. The CDR3: CVSAIAGGYQETQYF. The DNA for the CDR3 is TGTGTCAGCGCCATAGCGGGAGGGTACCAAGAGACCCAGTACTTC.

This rearrangement joins TRBV20-1 to TRBJ1-5; D is ambiguous. The CDR3 loop spans 14 amino acids. Germline loops: CDR1 DFQATT, CDR2 SNEGSKA (reference sequence). V lost 3 bases to trimming and J lost 6 bases, with 15 bases between them. The CDR3 bases are TGCAGTGCTAGGCGACCGGAGGAGGGTCAGCCCCAGCATTTT. Protein: CSARRPEEGQPQHF.

The rearrangement joins TRBV7-8 to TRBJ1-5, with D possibly matching TRBD1 (5 bases). CDR3 length: 16 residues. Trimming pared 1 base from V and 1 base from J, leaving 11 bases between. In germline, CDR1 is SGHVS, CDR2 FQNEAQ. CDR3 residues: CASSLVPGPSNQPQHF. DNA of the CDR3: TGTGCCAGCAGCTTAGTTCCAGGGCCCAGCAATCAGCCCCAGCATTTT.

This clone showed up many times. This sequence joins TRBV7-9 and TRBJ2-1; 7 bases map to TRBD2. V shed 3 bases, J shed 5 bases, and the junction held 10 bases outside the gene matches. CDR1 is SEHNR, CDR2 FQNEAQ, per germline (reference sequence). The CDR3 totals 16 residues. The CDR3: CASSFPKGGSNNEQFF. In DNA form, the CDR3 reads TGTGCCAGCAGCTTCCCCAAGGGAGGGTCAAACAATGAGCAGTTCTTC.

The chain is built from TRBV4-3 and TRBJ2-1, with D possibly TRBD1 on 5 matching bases. The CDR3 spans 13 residues. Trimming shortened V by 1 base and J by 9 bases, and 10 bases separated the two germline ends. CDR1 is LGHNA, CDR2 YSLEER, per germline. Written as DNA, the CDR3 is TGCGCCAGCAGCCAAGCCATTGGGGCTGAGCAGTTCTTC. It specifies CASSQAIGAEQFF.

This chain uses TRBV12-3 or TRBV12-4 with TRBJ2-1, with TRBD2 matching 9 bases. J was trimmed by 8 bases and V by 5 bases; bases with no gene match: 13. CDR3 length: 16 residues. CDR3 sequence reads: CASSAGTSLLVDEQFF. For the CDR3, the DNA is TGTGCCAGCAGTGCCGGGACTAGCCTCCTGGTCGATGAGCAGTTCTTC.

The J gene is TRBJ1-4, the V gene TRBV3-1; D remains ambiguous. The V and J ends lost 1 base and 15 bases respectively, with 12 bases between them. The CDR3 loop spans 12 amino acids. Germline CDR1 is LGHDT and CDR2 is YNNKEL (reference sequence). CDR3 protein: CASSQGPTRVFF. CDR3 DNA sequence: TGTGCCAGCAGCCAAGGACCGACAAGAGTGTTTTTT.

V is TRBV7-2 and J is TRBJ1-1; D is unclear. The V gene's germline CDR1 is SGHTA and CDR2 FQGNSA. This CDR3 region has 15 residues. V was clipped by 0 bases and J by 1 base, with 9 bases between them. CDR3 sequence: CASSLAARSNTEAFF. In DNA, the CDR3 is TGTGCCAGCAGCTTAGCGGCTCGATCGAACACTGAAGCTTTCTTT.